These 14 T cell receptor beta chains originate from one sample sequenced in a study of T cells after yellow fever vaccination. Each CDR3 protein gets one entry after TCRdb re-called the 5' RACE reads with MiXCR. The repertoire holds hundreds of thousands of distinct CDR3 sequences, about 17% seen once, with around a sixth in the top ten. The material was PBMCs, obtained 5 days after the first yellow fever vaccination. The source of these receptors is a man in his late teens or twenties who received the YFV17D yellow fever vaccine.

This chain joins TRBV10-3 and TRBJ2-1, with 10 bases fitting TRBD2. J gave up 7 bases and V 2 bases, and 11 bases lay outside the gene matches. Germline V CDR1 and CDR2: ENHRY, SYGVKD. The CDR3 runs to 17 residues. Here the CDR3 reads CAISEAGLAASRNEQFF. The CDR3 DNA sequence: TGTGCCATCAGTGAGGCTGGACTAGCGGCTAGCAGGAATGAGCAGTTCTTC.

The table lists this clonotype with a few counts. The CDR3 DNA reads as TGTGCCAGCAGTCCCCATCGACAGGGGGCTAGCAATCAGCCCCAGCATTTT. It yields the protein CASSPHRQGASNQPQHF. The chain carries TRBV28 and TRBJ1-5; 10 positions match TRBD1. This CDR3 has 17 residues. Losses at the gene ends were 5 bases for V and 0 bases for J; bases not matched to a gene: 7. CDR1 and CDR2 from the germline V gene are MDHEN and SYDVKM. Drawing the rest from reference TRBV28 and TRBJ1-5, the complete variable domain is DVKVTQSSRYLVKRTGEKVFLECVQDMDHENMFWYRQDPGLGLRLIYFSYDVKMKEKGDIPEGYSVSREKKERFSLILESASTNQTSMYLCASSPHRQGASNQPQHFGDGTRLSIL.

The chain combines TRBV4-1 with TRBJ2-4; D is undetermined. Germline assignment: CDR1 MGHRA and CDR2 YSYEKL. The CDR3 loop spans 11 amino acids. Between the trimmed V and J ends, which lost 7 bases and 3 bases, there was a span of 4 bases. The CDR3 DNA follows: TGCGCCAGCATCGACAAAAACATTCAGTACTTC. This codes for CASIDKNIQYF.

This clonotype was picked up a small number of times. The chain's CDR3 is CAISVNQGNEQFF. For the CDR3, the DNA is TGTGCCATCAGTGTGAATCAGGGCAATGAGCAGTTCTTC. V usage is TRBV10-3 and J usage is TRBJ2-1, with D possibly matching TRBD1 (5 bases). The germline gives CDR1 ENHRY, CDR2 SYGVKD. The CDR3 length is 13 residues. Trimming pared 4 bases from V and 6 bases from J, leaving 10 bases between.

The CDR3 coding sequence is TGTGCCATCACCCAGGGACAGGGCGGGTACGGCTACACCTTC. The encoded protein is CAITQGQGGYGYTF. The chain recombines TRBV10-3 with TRBJ1-2, with 9 positions matching TRBD1. Germline V CDR1 and CDR2: ENHRY, SYGVKD. V lost 7 bases to trimming and J lost 8 bases; unmatched junction nucleotides: 11. This CDR3 contains 14 residues.

This clonotype has a handful of counts. This chain uses TRBV6-2 or TRBV6-3 with TRBJ2-7, with 7 bases identical to TRBD2. Germline V CDR1 and CDR2: MNHEY, SVGEGT. With V trimmed by 5 bases and J by 2 bases, 15 bases remained unmatched. CDR3 length: 17 amino acids. Here the CDR3 reads CASSRGFEGGRAYEQYV. CDR3 DNA: TGTGCCAGCAGTCGAGGTTTCGAGGGAGGGAGGGCCTACGAGCAGTACGTC.

The V and J genes are TRBV5-1 and TRBJ2-1, with TRBD2 identical over 8 bases. This CDR3 is 15 amino acids long. Trimming took 7 bases from V and 7 from J; bases not matched to a gene: 13. CDR1 and CDR2 from the germline V gene are SGHRS and YFSETQ. The CDR3 loop reads CASGEAGLVKNEQFF. The CDR3 DNA sequence: TGCGCCAGCGGGGAGGCGGGACTAGTGAAGAATGAGCAGTTCTTC. Filled out from reference TRBV5-1 and TRBJ2-1, the complete variable domain reads KAGVTQTPRYLIKTRGQQVTLSCSPISGHRSVSWYQQTPGQGLQFLFEYFSETQRNKGNFPGRFSGRQFSNSRSEMNVSTLELGDSALYLCASGEAGLVKNEQFFGPGTRLTVL.

In regard to this clonotype: One end of the junction does not line up with germline, which may come from a read error. The rearrangement joins TRBV5-5 to TRBJ2-4; TRBD1 aligns across 9 bases. CDR1 is SGHKS and CDR2 is YYEKEE in the germline V gene (reference sequence). The CDR3 has 12 amino acids. CDR3 region: CASSAGQGVLHF. The CDR3 nucleotides are TGTGCCAGCAGCGCGGGACAGGGTGTGTTGCACTTC.

The DNA of the CDR3 is TGTGCCAGCAGTTACTCCACAGCTAATTCACCCCTCCACTTT. The encoded protein is CASSYSTANSPLHF. The chain employs TRBV6-5 and TRBJ1-6; D unclear. V shed 0 bases and J shed 6 bases, with 6 bases lying between them. This CDR3 is built from 14 residues. Germline assignment: CDR1 MNHEY and CDR2 SVGAGI.

The rearrangement links TRBV7-3 to TRBJ2-1; D is possibly TRBD1 (5 bases). V dropped 6 bases and J dropped 9 bases, with 21 bases sitting between them. Germline V lookup: CDR1 SGHTA, CDR2 FQGTGA. The length of the CDR3 is 15 residues. The CDR3 here is CASRKDWGPRGEQFF. CDR3 nucleotide sequence: TGTGCCAGCAGGAAAGACTGGGGCCCTAGGGGTGAGCAGTTCTTC.

The chain employs TRBV6-2 or TRBV6-3 and TRBJ2-1, with unresolved D. The CDR3 is 14 residues long. The ends were cut back, 6 bases at V and 0 bases at J, with 9 bases in the middle. Germline values: CDR1 MNHEY, CDR2 SVGEGT. CDR3 in DNA: TGTGCCAGCAGGACAAGAAGCTCCTACAATGAGCAGTTCTTC. This codes for CASRTRSSYNEQFF.

This clonotype was detected only once. The CDR3 reads CASSPQGALSDTQYF. CDR3 sequence (DNA): TGTGCCAGCAGTCCTCAGGGGGCTTTGTCAGATACGCAGTATTTT. The J gene is TRBJ2-3, the V gene TRBV28, with 8 bases lining up with TRBD1. The CDR3 has 15 residues. The junction had 8 bases not matched to a gene; V was cut back by 5 bases and J by 4 bases. Germline V lookup: CDR1 MDHEN, CDR2 SYDVKM.

This clonotype was counted many times. For the CDR3, the DNA is TGCAGTGAGCATGGGGATGGCAAAAACATTCAGTACTTC. It specifies CSEHGDGKNIQYF. The V call is TRBV20-1, the J call TRBJ2-4, with D hard to call. The CDR3 runs to 13 residues. The germline V gene encodes CDR1 DFQATT and CDR2 SNEGSKA (reference sequence). The V and J ends lost 7 bases and 3 bases respectively, with 13 bases between them.

This clonotype was found a few times. V and J are TRBV7-9 and TRBJ2-7; D uncertain. Trimming pared 6 bases from V and 3 bases from J, leaving 15 bases between. The CDR3 is made up of 14 amino acids. Germline lookup yields CDR1 SEHNR and CDR2 FQNEAQ (reference sequence). The CDR3 nucleotides read TGTGCCAGCAGAGATACCGGGTCTATCTACGAGCAGTACTTC. Protein sequence: CASRDTGSIYEQYF.